This TCR beta chain originates from a study of blood T cell repertoires in COVID-19. Study-wide background: Sites across the United States, Italy and Spain contributed samples from acute and convalescent COVID-19.

Germline assignment: CDR1 SGHAT and CDR2 FQNNGV. The CDR3 is made up of 15 amino acids. V lost 4 bases to trimming and J lost 5 bases; unmatched junction nucleotides: 6. Original analysis: Estimation of nucleated cell counts relied on the amplification of reference gene primers. Method: immunoSEQ multiplex PCR; TCRdb's copy keeps in-frame clones and lacks some. V and J calls and clone size follow that table, whereas D and trimming were derived from the DNA. The sample has about 190,000 clones, around 76% seen once. Sequenced input: peripheral blood. The clonotype comes from a woman aged 60-70 years with COVID-19, enrolled during active disease. This sequence joins TRBV11-2 and TRBJ2-1; 9 nucleotides agree with TRBD1. In DNA form, the CDR3 reads TGTGCCAGCAGCTCCGGGACAGGGAGCCACAATGAGCAGTTCTTC. Translated: CASSSGTGSHNEQFF.